This entry lists 22 T cell receptor beta chains sequenced from one sample in a study of blood T cell repertoires in COVID-19. The table came from immunoSEQ multiplex PCR; TCRdb's copy has only in-frame clones and leaves some out. The sample shows 150,000 to 200,000 clones, about 86% of them seen only once. Sequencing was done on a sample of peripheral blood. The receptors shown here come from a man aged 18 to 30 with acute or convalescent COVID-19.

This chain connects TRBV6-6 to TRBJ1-5; 12 bases align to TRBD1. Germline CDR1 and CDR2: MNHNY and SVGAGI (reference sequence). This CDR3 comprises 16 residues. V was clipped by 6 bases and J by 3 bases; unmatched bases: 6. CDR3 in amino acids: CASRKGQGAPNQPQHF. CDR3 in DNA: TGTGCCAGCAGAAAGGGACAGGGGGCTCCCAATCAGCCCCAGCATTTT.

CDR3 nucleotides: TGCAGTGGTTGGAGCCAAGAGACCCAGTACTTC. The encoded protein is CSGWSQETQYF. The V gene is TRBV20-1, the J gene TRBJ2-5; D is uncertain. V was clipped by 7 bases and J by 1 base, with 7 bases between them. Germline V gene lookup returns CDR1 DFQATT and CDR2 SNEGSKA (reference sequence). CDR3 size: 11 residues.

The rearrangement uses TRBV6-2 or TRBV6-3 and TRBJ2-7; a weak D match, TRBD2 (6 bases). The CDR3 consists of 14 residues. Germline V gives CDR1 MNHEY, CDR2 SVGEGT. Trimming took off 2 bases at V and 1 base at J, with 9 bases between the two ends. The CDR3: CASSYGGESYEQYF. The CDR3 region has the DNA TGTGCCAGCAGTTACGGCGGGGAATCCTACGAGCAGTACTTC.

The chain employs TRBV19 and TRBJ1-1; 9 bases are shared with TRBD1. In germline, CDR1 is LNHDA, CDR2 SQIVND (reference sequence). The CDR3 spans 17 residues. V lost 6 bases to trimming and J lost 0 bases; unmatched junction nucleotides: 11. The CDR3 here is CASSFRTGATMNTEAFF. The CDR3 nucleotides read TGTGCCAGTAGCTTTCGGACAGGGGCGACTATGAACACTGAAGCTTTCTTT.

This chain uses TRBV28 with TRBJ1-1; D is uncertain. CDR3 length: 15 residues. Per germline, CDR1 MDHEN and CDR2 SYDVKM. V lost 8 bases and J lost 1, with 17 bases in between. The DNA for the CDR3 is TGTGCCAGCCGAGGAGGAGGATTTGGGAACACTGAAGCTTTCTTT. Amino acids: CASRGGGFGNTEAFF.

This clone appeared a single time. This chain joins TRBV27 and TRBJ2-6; D is perhaps TRBD2 (6 bases). Germline V lookup: CDR1 MNHEY, CDR2 SMNVEV (reference sequence). V dropped 9 bases and J dropped 0 bases, with 15 bases sitting between them. This CDR3 has 16 residues. Here the CDR3 DNA reads TGTGCCAGTTCGCGGGGACGCGGCTCTGGGGCCAACGTCCTGACTTTC. Protein product: CASSRGRGSGANVLTF.

V gene TRBV30 combines with J gene TRBJ2-1; maybe TRBD1 (6 bases). This CDR3 comprises 15 residues. CDR1 GTSNPN and CDR2 SVGIG come from the germline V gene (reference sequence). V was clipped by 5 bases and J by 0 bases, with 14 bases between them. The CDR3 protein is CAWAPRGSSYNEQFF. The CDR3 nucleotides are TGTGCCTGGGCACCTAGGGGGAGCTCCTACAATGAGCAGTTCTTC.

The CDR3 DNA reads TGTGCCAGCAGTCCTCCCTATCCCAAAGAAGCTAACTATGGCTACACCTTC. The encoded protein is CASSPPYPKEANYGYTF. The chain employs TRBV28 and TRBJ1-2, with D hard to call. Germline V CDR1 and CDR2: MDHEN, SYDVKM. V shed 5 bases and J shed 0 bases, with 19 bases lying between them. The length of the CDR3 is 17 residues.

The V call is TRBV5-1, the J call TRBJ1-2; 10 bases match TRBD1. Per the germline V gene, CDR1 is SGHRS and CDR2 is YFSETQ. J gave up 0 bases and V 4 bases, and 3 bases lay outside the gene matches. This CDR3 region has 15 residues. CDR3 residues: CASSPGTGANYGYTF. CDR3 DNA: TGCGCCAGCAGCCCCGGGACAGGGGCTAACTATGGCTACACCTTC.

The chain joins TRBV3-1 (or the pseudogene TRBV3-2) to TRBJ1-5; no definite D call. V was clipped by 0 bases and J by 4 bases, with 4 bases between them. This CDR3 is 13 amino acids long. Germline CDR1 LGHDT, CDR2 YNNKEL (reference sequence). The CDR3 nucleotides are TGTGCCAGCAGCCAAGACAGGAATCAGCCCCAGCATTTT. Residues: CASSQDRNQPQHF.

The chain couples TRBV10-2 to TRBJ2-7, with TRBD1 as a possible D gene (5 bases). V shed 4 bases and J shed 2 bases, with 9 bases lying between them. The CDR3 length is 13 residues. Per germline, CDR1 WSHSY and CDR2 SAAADI. The CDR3 coding sequence is TGCGCCAGCAGTGGGGTAGGGGCCTACGAGCAGTACGTC. Amino acid sequence: CASSGVGAYEQYV.

In nucleotides, the CDR3 is TGTGCTAGTGGTTTTGAGGTGGACTATGGCTACACCTTC. Translation: CASGFEVDYGYTF. The rearrangement links TRBV12-5 to TRBJ1-2; D uncertain. Germline CDR1 LGHNT, CDR2 FRNRAP. Trimming took off 3 bases at V and 3 bases at J, with 8 bases between the two ends. The CDR3 extends over 13 amino acids.

The genes are TRBV21-1 and TRBJ2-2; TRBD2 was called by the table and not checked on the DNA. TRBV21-1 counts as a pseudogene. CDR3 length: 18 residues. CDR3 protein: CASHFSARLRESTGELFF. In nucleotides, the CDR3 is TGTGCCAGCCATTTTTCGGCAAGACTACGGGAGAGCACCGGGGAGCTGTTTTTT.

The chain recombines TRBV27 with TRBJ1-1, with D perhaps TRBD1 (5 bases). V gave up 0 bases and J gave up 4 bases, with 12 bases separating them. Germline lookup yields CDR1 MNHEY and CDR2 SMNVEV (reference sequence). The length of the CDR3 is 15 residues. The CDR3 spells CASSLSQGASTEAFF. CDR3 in DNA: TGTGCCAGCAGTTTATCGCAGGGTGCGAGCACTGAAGCTTTCTTT.

This clone appeared once. The rearrangement links TRBV19 to TRBJ1-1, with 7 nucleotides matching TRBD1. The germline V gene encodes CDR1 LNHDA and CDR2 SQIVND (reference sequence). The ends lost 8 bases at V and 8 bases at J; junction bases unmatched: 5. The CDR3 extends over 11 amino acids. Here the CDR3 reads CASSGQMEAFF. The CDR3 nucleotides read TGTGCCAGTTCGGGACAGATGGAAGCTTTCTTT.

V usage is TRBV7-9 and J usage is TRBJ2-5, with 8 bases aligning to TRBD1. The germline CDR1 and CDR2 sequences are SEHNR and FQNEAQ (reference sequence). Trimming took 7 bases from V and 3 from J; bases not matched to a gene: 10. The CDR3 has 15 amino acids. For the CDR3, the DNA is TGTGCCAGCACCTCAACCCAGGGGGCGGAAGAGACCCAGTACTTC. This gives the protein CASTSTQGAEETQYF.

V and J are TRBV7-6 and TRBJ2-3; 10 nucleotides line up with TRBD2. The germline CDR1 and CDR2 sequences are SGHVS and FNYEAQ. The CDR3 is 15 amino acids. J was trimmed by 1 base and V by 3 bases; bases with no gene match: 1. The CDR3, as DNA: TGTGCCAGCAGCTTTACTAGCGGGGGCACAGATACGCAGTATTTT. Translation: CASSFTSGGTDTQYF.

The CDR3: CASSDKAGGTGELFF. The CDR3 DNA is TGTGCCAGCAGTGACAAGGCAGGGGGCACCGGGGAGCTGTTTTTT. The J gene is TRBJ2-2, the V gene TRBV6-4; TRBD1 matches at 7 bases. V was pared by 2 bases and J by 4 bases, with 4 bases of the junction left unmatched. In germline, CDR1 is MRHNA, CDR2 SNTAGT. The CDR3 spans 15 residues.

The chain uses TRBV30 and TRBJ1-5, with D possibly TRBD1 on 5 matching bases. Germline CDR1 and CDR2: GTSNPN and SVGIG (reference sequence). The V and J ends lost 0 bases and 3 bases respectively, with 12 bases between them. This CDR3 has 15 residues. CDR3 region: CAWSVGQGVNQPQHF. As DNA, the CDR3 is TGTGCCTGGAGTGTCGGCCAGGGCGTCAATCAGCCCCAGCATTTT.

J is TRBJ2-7 and V is TRBV6-5, with 8 positions matching TRBD1. The V segment lost 10 bases and the J segment 1 base; nucleotides outside the gene matches: 6. The CDR3 loop spans 13 amino acids. Germline V lookup: CDR1 MNHEY, CDR2 SVGAGI. This CDR3 is CATRGQGSYEQYV. Here the CDR3 DNA reads TGTGCCACCAGGGGGCAGGGGTCCTACGAGCAGTACGTC.

The V gene is TRBV9, the J gene TRBJ1-2; 8 positions agree with TRBD1. CDR1 and CDR2 from the germline V gene are SGDLS and YYNGEE. After removal of 0 bases from V and 4 bases from J, the junction contained 5 bases not matched to a gene. The CDR3 runs 15 residues. CDR3 in amino acids: CASSVEYTGGYGYTF. Here the CDR3 DNA reads TGTGCCAGCAGCGTAGAATATACAGGGGGCTATGGCTACACCTTC.

The gene calls are TRBV30 and TRBJ1-2, with TRBD1 as a possible D gene (6 bases). CDR1 and CDR2 from the germline V gene are GTSNPN and SVGIG (reference sequence). V was cut by 4 bases and J by 6 bases, with 18 bases left in between. The CDR3 totals 14 residues. CDR3 sequence: CAWTLWQGIHGYTF. The CDR3 DNA follows: TGTGCCTGGACTCTTTGGCAGGGGATCCATGGCTACACCTTC.